The clone carrying this T cell receptor (beta chain) occurred a few times. The data were taken from a study of OX40 agonist ivuxolimab in advanced cancers. After removal of 2 bases from V and 0 bases from J, the junction contained 10 bases not matched to a gene. This CDR3 has 18 residues. CDR1 and CDR2 (germline): GTSNPN, SVGIG (reference sequence). Measured with immunoSEQ multiplex PCR; TCRdb has only the in-frame clones, and not every one. Counted here are 70,000 to 90,000 clones, roughly 90% occurring once; the ten biggest clones make up over 0.35%. Specimen: CD4+ or CD8+ T cells sorted from blood, collected in a trial of the OX40 agonist ivuxolimab. The chain recombines TRBV30 with TRBJ2-6, with TRBD2 matching 7 bases. The source of this sequence is an adult with an advanced solid tumor such as melanoma, head and neck, liver or kidney cancer. In DNA, the CDR3 is TGTGCCTGGAGTCCAGCTAGCGGTCGTCGCTCTGGGGCCAACGTCCTGACTTTC. Its translation: CAWSPASGRRSGANVLTF.